Below, 30 T cell receptor beta chains from the same sample are listed, as sequenced in a study of shared clonotypes between healthy human individuals. TCRdb's table, derived via immunoSEQ multiplex PCR, lists solely in-frame clones and lacks some. The sample includes approximately 2.5 million clones, 90% to 95% of them seen just once. Source material: naive CD4+ T cells from PBMCs. Stated subset: CD45RA+ positively selected. These TCRs come from a man between 18 and 35 years old in good health. Some clones in this sample may be carry-over from other donors' samples.

The rearrangement uses TRBV21-1 and TRBJ1-2; the table's TRBD1 call for D was not verified on the DNA. TRBV21-1 is termed a pseudogene. CDR3 length: 16 residues. CDR3: CASSKAAGPLSYGYTF. The CDR3 bases are TGTGCCAGCAGCAAAGCTGCAGGGCCGCTTAGCTATGGCTACACCTTC.

This rearrangement joins TRBV7-3 to TRBJ2-5, with a weak D call TRBD2 (6 bases). From germline, CDR1 is SGHTA and CDR2 FQGTGA. The CDR3 covers 14 residues. Between the trimmed V and J ends, which lost 5 bases and 5 bases, there was a span of 15 bases. The CDR3 DNA sequence: TGTGCCAGCAGCCTACGCTCGGGAGTGGAGACCCAGTACTTC. This encodes CASSLRSGVETQYF.

The CDR3 loop reads CASREGGKYEQYF. CDR3 in DNA: TGTGCCAGCCGCGAGGGGGGGAAATACGAGCAGTACTTC. The V call is TRBV18, the J call TRBJ2-7; tentative D call: TRBD2 (7 bases). Germline CDR1 reads KGHSH; CDR2 reads LQKENI. With 8 bases removed from V and 4 bases from J, the gap between germline ends came to 15 bases. The CDR3 consists of 13 residues.

The chain uses TRBV7-2 and TRBJ1-2, with TRBD1 as a possible D gene (6 bases). Germline assignment: CDR1 SGHTA and CDR2 FQGNSA. The CDR3 is 15 amino acids. The V end lost 1 base, the J end lost 0 bases, and 9 bases lay between the germline ends. CDR3 DNA: TGTGCCAGCAGCTTAGGGACAGTCACTAACTATGGCTACACCTTC. Translation: CASSLGTVTNYGYTF.

V and J are TRBV9 and TRBJ2-4, with 10 bases aligning to TRBD2. J lost 1 base, V lost 3 bases, and 4 bases had no gene match. The germline V gene has CDR1 SGDLS and CDR2 YYNGEE. CDR3 length equals 16 residues. CDR3 nucleotide sequence: TGTGCCAGCAGCGAGGGACTAGCGTTTGCCAAAAACATTCAGTACTTC. This sequence encodes CASSEGLAFAKNIQYF.

This clone appeared a single time. The gene calls are TRBV27 and TRBJ2-3; 11 positions match TRBD2. The V and J ends lost 5 bases and 2 bases, in that order; junction bases with no gene match: 12. CDR3 length: 18 residues. Germline V lookup: CDR1 MNHEY, CDR2 SMNVEV (reference sequence). CDR3 residues: CASSPRTSGFLDTDTQYF. CDR3 coding DNA: TGTGCCAGCAGTCCGCGGACTAGCGGGTTTCTGGACACAGATACGCAGTATTTT.

This clone was counted a single time. J is TRBJ2-2 and V is TRBV30; 8 bases are shared with TRBD1. Germline V gene lookup returns CDR1 GTSNPN and CDR2 SVGIG (reference sequence). The CDR3 extends over 16 amino acids. V was pared by 3 bases and J by 2 bases, with 8 bases of the junction left unmatched. Here the CDR3 reads CAWRAIGQGNTGELFF. The CDR3 nucleotides read TGTGCCTGGAGAGCAATCGGACAGGGAAACACCGGGGAGCTGTTTTTT.

V usage is TRBV9 and J usage is TRBJ2-6; D unclear. Germline values: CDR1 SGDLS, CDR2 YYNGEE. The CDR3 is made up of 15 amino acids. V was trimmed by 4 bases and J by 0 bases, leaving 8 bases between them. This CDR3 reads CASSQVGSGANVLTF. CDR3 sequence (DNA): TGTGCCAGCAGCCAGGTCGGCTCTGGGGCCAACGTCCTGACTTTC.

This chain connects TRBV19 to TRBJ2-3, with 9 bases lining up with TRBD2. The CDR3 extends over 15 amino acids. V lost 8 bases, J lost 0 bases, and 6 bases stayed unmatched. Germline V lookup: CDR1 LNHDA, CDR2 SQIVND (reference sequence). CDR3 loop: CASGMRGGSTDTQYF. DNA for the CDR3: TGTGCCAGTGGAATGCGGGGGGGAAGCACAGATACGCAGTATTTT. The variable domain in full, completed from reference TRBV19 and TRBJ2-3, reads DGGITQSPKYLFRKEGQNVTLSCEQNLNHDAMYWYRQDPGQGLRLIYYSQIVNDFQKGDIAEGYSVSREKKESFPLTVTSAQKNPTAFYLCASGMRGGSTDTQYFGPGTRLTVL.

The rearrangement links TRBV28 to TRBJ1-2; D unclear. CDR1 MDHEN and CDR2 SYDVKM come from the germline V gene. The CDR3 contains 11 residues. Trimming cost V 5 bases and J 8 bases, with 9 bases left between them. The CDR3 DNA reads TGTGCCAGCAGTACTTTTTTCGGCTACACCTTC. Translating gives CASSTFFGYTF.

The V and J genes are TRBV4-1 and TRBJ2-6; D unclear. The CDR3 loop spans 17 amino acids. With 1 base removed from V and 1 base from J, the gap between germline ends came to 11 bases. Looked up from germline, CDR1 is MGHRA and CDR2 is YSYEKL. CDR3 sequence (DNA): TGCGCCAGCAGCCAAGGGGCTAGTTCATCTGGGGCCAACGTCCTGACTTTC. It encodes CASSQGASSSGANVLTF.

V and J are TRBV6-1 and TRBJ1-2; 7 nucleotides align to TRBD1. The CDR3 is 15 residues long. V shed 4 bases, J shed 0 bases, and the junction held 5 bases outside the gene matches. Germline-derived CDR1 and CDR2 are MNHNS and SASEGT. The CDR3 reads CASSASGTANYGYTF. As DNA, the CDR3 is TGTGCCAGCAGTGCCTCGGGGACAGCTAACTATGGCTACACCTTC.

The chain has TRBV5-1 and TRBJ2-1, with D possibly TRBD1 on 5 matching bases. Germline-derived CDR1 and CDR2 are SGHRS and YFSETQ. The CDR3 runs 12 residues. Trimming stripped 4 bases from V and 10 bases from J, with 12 bases between. The CDR3 is CASSPGLREQFF. DNA of the CDR3: TGCGCCAGCAGCCCAGGGTTGCGGGAGCAGTTCTTC. Full variable domain (rest looked up from reference TRBV5-1 and TRBJ2-1): KAGVTQTPRYLIKTRGQQVTLSCSPISGHRSVSWYQQTPGQGLQFLFEYFSETQRNKGNFPGRFSGRQFSNSRSEMNVSTLELGDSALYLCASSPGLREQFFGPGTRLTVL.

This clone appeared once. The CDR3 DNA is TGTGCCAGCAGCCCCCCGACAGTTAATGAGCAGTTCTTC. Protein: CASSPPTVNEQFF. The chain couples TRBV7-9 to TRBJ2-1; D possibly corresponds to TRBD1 (5 bases). Germline V gives CDR1 SEHNR, CDR2 FQNEAQ (reference sequence). The CDR3 length is 13 residues. V shed 5 bases and J shed 7 bases, with 12 bases lying between them.

This chain uses TRBV30 with TRBJ1-5; possibly TRBD1 for D (6 bases). V dropped 3 bases and J dropped 3 bases, with 12 bases sitting between them. This CDR3 has 14 amino acids. The germline V gene encodes CDR1 GTSNPN and CDR2 SVGIG (reference sequence). The DNA of the CDR3 is TGTGCCTGGAGCGACGACAGGAACAATCAGCCCCAGCATTTT. Translating it yields CAWSDDRNNQPQHF.

J is TRBJ2-3 and V is TRBV18; D perhaps matches TRBD1 (5 bases). The CDR3 sequence is 14 residues long. CDR1 and CDR2 from the germline V gene are KGHSH and LQKENI. Trimming took 4 bases from V and 5 from J, leaving 13 bases between them. Written as DNA, the CDR3 is TGTGCCAGCTCACGGGCCAACCAGGGAGATACGCAGTATTTT. It specifies CASSRANQGDTQYF. Full variable domain (remainder filled in from reference TRBV18 and TRBJ2-3): NAGVMQNPRHLVRRRGQEARLRCSPMKGHSHVYWYRQLPEEGLKFMVYLQKENIIDESGMPKERFSAEFPKEGPSILRIQQVVRGDSAAYFCASSRANQGDTQYFGPGTRLTVL.

The chain carries TRBV19 and TRBJ2-7; 9 bases are shared with TRBD2. The CDR3 contains 15 residues. V dropped 7 bases and J dropped 3; count of bases not matched to a gene: 10. The germline V gene has CDR1 LNHDA and CDR2 SQIVND (reference sequence). CDR3 bases: TGTGCCAGTAAGGGTCAGGGTAGCGGGAGCTACGAGCAGTACTTC. This translates into CASKGQGSGSYEQYF.

V gene TRBV30 combines with J gene TRBJ1-4; D is undetermined. CDR1 and CDR2 (germline): GTSNPN, SVGIG (reference sequence). This CDR3 is 12 amino acids long. The germline V and J ends were trimmed by 0 bases and 6 bases, with 5 bases remaining between them. This CDR3 is CAWSVQDEKLFF. In DNA form, the CDR3 reads TGTGCCTGGAGTGTACAAGATGAAAAACTGTTTTTT.

In the case of this clone: Other DNA variants within this sample encode the same CDR3. The chain couples TRBV28 to TRBJ1-4, with a possible D match to TRBD1 (5 bases). Germline assignment: CDR1 MDHEN and CDR2 SYDVKM. This CDR3 spans 12 amino acids. V was trimmed by 6 bases and J by 3 bases, leaving 5 bases between them. In DNA, the CDR3 is TGTGCCAGCAGGGGGCCTAATGAAAAACTGTTTTTT. Translated, it gives CASRGPNEKLFF.

The genes are TRBV27 and TRBJ2-5; D possibly corresponds to TRBD1 (8 bases). The CDR3 runs 18 residues. The V gene lost 6 bases and the J gene lost 3 bases, with 26 bases spanning the gap. Germline-derived CDR1 and CDR2 are MNHEY and SMNVEV (reference sequence). CDR3 loop: CASSSGQGGSWGKETQYF. The DNA for the CDR3 is TGTGCCAGCAGCTCAGGACAGGGAGGGAGTTGGGGGAAAGAGACCCAGTACTTC.

The genes are TRBV27 and TRBJ1-1, with D uncertain. V lost 8 bases to trimming and J lost 0 bases, with 16 bases between them. Germline loops: CDR1 MNHEY, CDR2 SMNVEV (reference sequence). CDR3 length equals 15 residues. The CDR3 sequence is CASGLSGKMNTEAFF. CDR3 coding DNA: TGTGCCAGCGGACTCTCGGGGAAAATGAACACTGAAGCTTTCTTT.

The rearrangement links TRBV27 to TRBJ1-1; D gene ambiguous. Per the germline V gene, CDR1 is MNHEY and CDR2 is SMNVEV (reference sequence). The CDR3 contains 12 residues. V lost 6 bases and J 6 bases, leaving 11 bases between the germline ends. CDR3 in amino acids: CASSEGGAEAFF. The CDR3 DNA reads as TGTGCCAGCAGCGAGGGCGGGGCTGAAGCTTTCTTT.

CDR3 sequence: CATRGQGADNEQFF. CDR3 DNA: TGCGCCACCCGCGGACAGGGGGCCGACAATGAGCAGTTCTTC. The chain links TRBV5-1 to TRBJ2-1, with 11 bases that match TRBD1. This CDR3 region has 14 residues. Trimming cost V 9 bases and J 5 bases; bases outside gene matches: 7. Germline CDR1 reads SGHRS; CDR2 reads YFSETQ. Full variable domain (outside the CDR3, taken from reference TRBV5-1 and TRBJ2-1): KAGVTQTPRYLIKTRGQQVTLSCSPISGHRSVSWYQQTPGQGLQFLFEYFSETQRNKGNFPGRFSGRQFSNSRSEMNVSTLELGDSALYLCATRGQGADNEQFFGPGTRLTVL.

This clone appeared once. V is TRBV5-5 and J is TRBJ2-5, with TRBD2 matching over 7 bases. The CDR3 is 15 amino acids. V shed 4 bases, J shed 1 base, and the junction held 7 bases outside the gene matches. Germline values: CDR1 SGHKS, CDR2 YYEKEE (reference sequence). The CDR3 here is CASSQGGSVQETQYF. CDR3 sequence (DNA): TGTGCCAGCAGCCAGGGCGGGAGCGTCCAAGAGACCCAGTACTTC. The full variable domain, its missing parts supplied by reference TRBV5-5 and TRBJ2-5, is DAGVTQSPTHLIKTRGQQVTLRCSPISGHKSVSWYQQVLGQGPQFIFQYYEKEERGRGNFPDRFSARQFPNYSSELNVNALLLGDSALYLCASSQGGSVQETQYFGPGTRLLVL.

This clone was picked up one time. The rearrangement joins TRBV18 to TRBJ2-1; TRBD2 matches 14 bases. Germline-derived CDR1 and CDR2 are KGHSH and LQKENI. This CDR3 spans 16 amino acids. V was clipped by 4 bases and J by 6 bases; unmatched bases: 5. As DNA, the CDR3 is TGTGCCAGCTCACAGGGACTAGCGGGAGTGAGCAATGAGCAGTTCTTC. Protein: CASSQGLAGVSNEQFF.

The rearrangement joins TRBV9 to TRBJ2-1, with 9 positions matching TRBD1. The trim removed 2 bases at V and 6 bases at J, leaving 6 bases unmatched. In germline, CDR1 is SGDLS, CDR2 YYNGEE. The CDR3 totals 15 residues. The CDR3 is CASSVTGGHSNEQFF. CDR3 DNA sequence: TGTGCCAGCAGCGTGACAGGGGGACACAGCAATGAGCAGTTCTTC.

This rearrangement joins TRBV7-8 to TRBJ1-4; D is unresolved. The V and J ends lost 0 bases and 0 bases respectively, with 17 bases between them. Germline CDR1 reads SGHVS; CDR2 reads FQNEAQ. The CDR3 totals 19 residues. CDR3 DNA: TGTGCCAGCAGCTTAGCGAGGGTCAGTCGGGGTGCAACTAATGAAAAACTGTTTTTT. Translated: CASSLARVSRGATNEKLFF.

The chain is built from TRBV9 and TRBJ1-2; TRBD1 is a possible D gene (5 bases). Germline-derived CDR1 and CDR2 are SGDLS and YYNGEE. The CDR3 is 15 amino acids. V was trimmed by 3 bases and J by 7 bases, leaving 19 bases between them. The CDR3 DNA sequence: TGTGCCAGCAGCGAACCGGGACCGCGTTTCCGTGGCTACACCTTC. Encoded protein: CASSEPGPRFRGYTF.

The V and J genes are TRBV27 and TRBJ2-2; perhaps TRBD2 as D (6 bases). Germline lookup yields CDR1 MNHEY and CDR2 SMNVEV (reference sequence). The V end was cut by 7 bases, the J end by 4 bases, with 19 bases between. The CDR3 length is 16 residues. The CDR3 nucleotides are TGTGCCAGCAACCGGGGGTCGGGCCTCGGCACCGGGGAGCTGTTTTTT. Its translation: CASNRGSGLGTGELFF.

Turning to this clone: Other DNA sequences within the sample encode an identical CDR3. The chain combines TRBV18 with TRBJ2-3; no definite D call. This CDR3 has 11 residues. The germline gives CDR1 KGHSH, CDR2 LQKENI. V shed 2 bases and J shed 6 bases, with 3 bases lying between them. CDR3 region: CASSPADTQYF. CDR3 nucleotide sequence: TGTGCCAGCTCACCAGCGGATACGCAGTATTTT.